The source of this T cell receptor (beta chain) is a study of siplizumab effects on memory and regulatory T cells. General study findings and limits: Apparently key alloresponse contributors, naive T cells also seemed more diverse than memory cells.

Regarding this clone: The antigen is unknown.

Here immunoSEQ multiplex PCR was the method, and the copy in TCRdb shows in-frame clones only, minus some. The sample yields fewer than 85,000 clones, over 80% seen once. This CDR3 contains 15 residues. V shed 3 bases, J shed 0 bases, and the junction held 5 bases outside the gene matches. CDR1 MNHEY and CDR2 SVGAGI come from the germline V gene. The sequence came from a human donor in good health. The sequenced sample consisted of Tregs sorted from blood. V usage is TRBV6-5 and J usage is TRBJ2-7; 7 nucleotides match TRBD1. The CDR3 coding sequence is TGTGCCAGCAGTTATCCGACAGGGAGCTCCTACGAGCAGTACTTC. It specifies CASSYPTGSSYEQYF.